A selection of T cell receptor beta chains follows, all from one sample in a study of cytomegalovirus exposure and HLA in healthy donors. Sequencing used immunoSEQ multiplex PCR; TCRdb keeps in-frame clones, though not all of them. This sample's table reports about 170,000 clones. Specimen: PBMCs. The receptors originated from a woman between 18 and 29 years old in good health and CMV-seropositive. Each CDR3 is given with its conserved first and last residue. The D gene is left open where the match is weak.

NA,TRBV7-9,TRBJ2-2,TGTGCCAGCATCGGAGACAGGAGGGAGCTGTTTTTT,CASIGDRRELFF
TRBD1,TRBV5-1,TRBJ2-7,TGCGCCAGCAGCTTGAACAGGGGGAGGTACGAGCAGTACTTC,CASSLNRGRYEQYF
NA,TRBV2,TRBJ1-1,TGTGCCAGCAGTGAAGGCCGGGGATGGAGCACTGAAGCTTTCTTT,CASSEGRGWSTEAFF
NA,TRBV5-1,TRBJ2-3,TGCGCCAGCACGGCGGGGAACTCAGATACGCAGTATTTT,CASTAGNSDTQYF
TRBD1,TRBV4-2,TRBJ1-2,TGTGCCAGCAGCCAAGATCTTGCAGGGGGCAGCTATGGCTACACCTTC,CASSQDLAGGSYGYTF
TRBD2,TRBV29-1,TRBJ2-7,TGCAGCGGGACTAGTTCCCACGAGCAGTACTTC,CSGTSSHEQYF
TRBD2,TRBV6-5,TRBJ2-3,TGTGCCAGCAGTTACGGACTAGCGGGGGGGGCAGATACGCAGTATTTT,CASSYGLAGGADTQYF
TRBD1,TRBV9,TRBJ2-5,TGTGCCAGCAGCGTAGGTTCAGGGGGCGCGAGAGAGACCCAGTACTTC,CASSVGSGGARETQYF
TRBD1,TRBV5-4,TRBJ2-2,TGTGCCAGCAGCCGTCCCGGGACAGGGACTAAAGGCACCGGGGAGCTGTTTTTT,CASSRPGTGTKGTGELFF
NA,TRBV4-3,TRBJ2-7,TGCGCCAGCAGCCAAGATTTTCCTCAGGACTACGAGCAGTACTTC,CASSQDFPQDYEQYF
TRBD1,TRBV7-3,TRBJ2-7,TGTGCCAGCAGCTCGTGGACAGGGGGCGAGCAGTACTTC,CASSSWTGGEQYF
NA,TRBV6-1,TRBJ2-2,TGTGCCAGCAGTGAAGTGCTCCTGGCCACCAATCTGAATACCGGGGAGCTGTTTTTT,CASSEVLLATNLNTGELFF
NA,TRBV7-9,TRBJ2-2,TGTGCCAGCAGCTTGTCCTACAGCCGAGACACCGGGGAGCTGTTTTTT,CASSLSYSRDTGELFF
TRBD2,TRBV10-1,TRBJ2-1,TGCGCCAGCAGTGAGCGACTAGCGGGCCCTTACAATGAGCAGTTCTTC,CASSERLAGPYNEQFF
NA,TRBV6-1,TRBJ1-6,TGTGCCAGCAGGGAAACAGGGACCTTAGAGTCCTATAATTCACCCCTCCACTTT,CASRETGTLESYNSPLHF
TRBD1,TRBV2,TRBJ2-5,TGTGCCAGCACCGTAGGGGGCCCAGAGACCCAGTACTTC,CASTVGGPETQYF
NA,TRBV10-3,TRBJ1-6,TGTGCCATCAGTGACTACGGGGGGTTTAATTCACCCCTCCACTTT,CAISDYGGFNSPLHF
NA,TRBV7-9,TRBJ1-1,TGTGCCAGCACCCGGACAGACGCCAAGGAAGCTTTCTTT,CASTRTDAKEAFF
NA,TRBV7-9,TRBJ1-1,TGTGCCAGCAGCTTAGGGGCCAGGGAACGAGCTTTCTTT,CASSLGARERAFF
NA,TRBV6-5,TRBJ2-5,TGTGCCAGCAGTTCACAGGGTGGAGAGACCCAGTACTTC,CASSSQGGETQYF
TRBD1,TRBV23-1,TRBJ2-7,TGCGCCAGCAGTCAAGGGACAGGGGGTGACGCGCCCACCTACGAGCAGTACTTC,CASSQGTGGDAPTYEQYF
NA,TRBV19,TRBJ2-7,TGTGCCAGTAGTATCGTGGAGACAGGTCTTGCCGAGCAGTACTTC,CASSIVETGLAEQYF
TRBD2,TRBV7-2,TRBJ2-3,TGTGCCAGCAGCTTAGCCAGCGGGAGGACAGATACGCAGTATTTT,CASSLASGRTDTQYF
TRBD2,TRBV10-3,TRBJ2-5,TGTGCCATCAGATCGGGACTAGCTGATGGTGAGACCCAGTACTTC,CAIRSGLADGETQYF
NA,TRBV4-1,TRBJ1-2,TGCGCCAGCAGCCAAGATGGGCTGCGCTATGGCTACACCTTC,CASSQDGLRYGYTF
NA,TRBV6-1,TRBJ2-2,TGTGCCAGCAGCCTTACAGGAACCGGGGAGCTGTTTTTT,CASSLTGTGELFF
TRBD1,TRBV25-1,TRBJ2-7,TGTGCCAGCAGGGGACAGGCCTCCTACGAGCAGTACTTC,CASRGQASYEQYF
TRBD2,TRBV12-5,TRBJ2-7,TGTGCTAGTGGTTTGACAGACGAGACTAGCGGGGTTTCCTACGAGCAGTACTTC,CASGLTDETSGVSYEQYF
NA,TRBV30,TRBJ1-2,TGTGCCTGGAGTTTTAATCCCCAGGGGAATGGCTACACCTTC,CAWSFNPQGNGYTF
TRBD1,TRBV28,TRBJ1-2,TGTGCCAGCACTCCTACAGGGGGTCTGAGCTATGGCTACACCTTC,CASTPTGGLSYGYTF
TRBD2,TRBV11-3,TRBJ2-3,TGTGCCAGCAGCCGGACAGCCCTGGGAGAGGGCGGGGGGACGGATACGCAGTATTTT,CASSRTALGEGGGTDTQYF
NA,TRBV5-1,TRBJ2-2,TGCGCCAGCACCCCCCTCGGACAGAAGAACACCGGGGAGCTGTTTTTT,CASTPLGQKNTGELFF
TRBD1,TRBV18,TRBJ1-3,TGTGCCAGCTCACCACCCAGGGGGCGAGGAAACACCATATATTTT,CASSPPRGRGNTIYF
TRBD1,TRBV12-5,TRBJ1-3,TGTGCTAGTGGTTCGGTGACAGGGGCGCTGTTCTCTGGAAACACCATATATTTT,CASGSVTGALFSGNTIYF
TRBD2,TRBV5-4,TRBJ2-7,TGTGCCAGCAGCTCTCCAGGGACTAGCGGGAGCTACGAGCAGTACTTC,CASSSPGTSGSYEQYF